The 15 T cell receptor beta chains below come from one sample, sequenced in a study of shared clonotypes between healthy human individuals. Assay: immunoSEQ multiplex PCR; the TCRdb copy retains only in-frame clones and omits some. The table includes 2 million to 3 million clones, roughly nine tenths detected once. The sequenced sample consisted of naive CD4+ T cells sorted from blood. Subset in this sample: CD45RA+ positively selected. These receptors came from a man aged 18 to 30 in good health.

With respect to this clone: Other nucleotide sequences in the sample specify the same CDR3. This chain links TRBV19 with TRBJ2-3; 9 nucleotides match TRBD2. V gave up 4 bases and J gave up 0 bases; unmatched junction bases: 2. The CDR3 is 15 residues long. Germline CDR1 is LNHDA and CDR2 is SQIVND (reference sequence). The CDR3 region has the DNA TGTGCCAGTAGTAGTACTAGCGGGAGCACAGATACGCAGTATTTT. Translating gives CASSSTSGSTDTQYF.

V is TRBV29-1 and J is TRBJ1-2; D perhaps matches TRBD1 (6 bases). The germline V and J ends were trimmed by 3 bases and 5 bases, with 16 bases remaining between them. Per the germline V gene, CDR1 is SQVTM and CDR2 is ANQGSEA. This CDR3 has 14 amino acids. DNA for the CDR3: TGCAGCGTTGACAGGGGTGGCAGCACGTATGGCTACACCTTC. The encoded protein is CSVDRGGSTYGYTF.

The chain employs TRBV19 and TRBJ2-3; 10 bases align to TRBD2. This CDR3 has 16 amino acids. V lost 3 bases to trimming and J lost 7 bases; unmatched junction nucleotides: 10. Germline CDR1 LNHDA, CDR2 SQIVND (reference sequence). CDR3 region: CASSIWLAGEANTQYF. For the CDR3, the DNA is TGTGCCAGTAGTATCTGGCTAGCGGGAGAGGCGAATACGCAGTATTTT. The variable domain in full, completed from reference TRBV19 and TRBJ2-3, reads DGGITQSPKYLFRKEGQNVTLSCEQNLNHDAMYWYRQDPGQGLRLIYYSQIVNDFQKGDIAEGYSVSREKKESFPLTVTSAQKNPTAFYLCASSIWLAGEANTQYFGPGTRLTVL.

The CDR3 spells CASSPRGLSYNEQFF. As DNA, the CDR3 is TGTGCCAGCAGCCCCAGGGGGCTGTCCTACAATGAGCAGTTCTTC. The V call is TRBV6-5, the J call TRBJ2-1; TRBD1 matches at 8 bases. There are 15 residues in the CDR3. V gave up 6 bases and J gave up 1 base; unmatched junction bases: 5. The V gene's germline CDR1 is MNHEY and CDR2 SVGAGI.

J is TRBJ2-7 and V is TRBV7-9; 10 bases map to TRBD2. Germline assignment: CDR1 SEHNR and CDR2 FQNEAQ (reference sequence). V was clipped by 1 base and J by 2 bases; unmatched bases: 8. The CDR3 covers 17 residues. The CDR3 DNA reads TGTGCCAGCAGCTTAGTCCTATCTACTAGCGGGACCTACGAGCAGTACTTC. Translating it yields CASSLVLSTSGTYEQYF.

Comments on this clone: The sample has other DNA sequences that encode this CDR3 too. This chain uses TRBV5-1 with TRBJ1-3; TRBD1 is a possible D gene (5 bases). The V gene lost 3 bases and the J gene lost 2 bases, with 6 bases spanning the gap. Per the germline V gene, CDR1 is SGHRS and CDR2 is YFSETQ. The length of the CDR3 is 13 residues. The CDR3 is CASSSGPGNTIYF. The CDR3 nucleotides read TGCGCCAGCAGCTCAGGGCCTGGAAACACCATATATTTT.

This rearrangement joins TRBV2 to TRBJ2-5; a weak D match, TRBD2 (6 bases). The CDR3 is made up of 13 amino acids. V was pared by 6 bases and J by 4 bases, with 12 bases between. CDR1 and CDR2 (germline): SNHLY, FYNNEI. CDR3 loop: CASREGQAETQYF. The CDR3 nucleotides are TGTGCCAGCAGGGAGGGGCAGGCAGAGACCCAGTACTTC.

The chain recombines TRBV6-5 with TRBJ1-4; possible D gene TRBD1, 6 bases. This CDR3 has 14 amino acids. CDR1 and CDR2 from the germline V gene are MNHEY and SVGAGI. Trimming cost V 8 bases and J 8 bases, with 18 bases left between them. CDR3 nucleotide sequence: TGTGCCAGCTCTCACAGGGCCTTCAGGGAAAAACTGTTTTTT. Residues: CASSHRAFREKLFF.

V is TRBV28 and J is TRBJ1-1; D remains ambiguous. CDR3 length equals 14 residues. Germline V lookup: CDR1 MDHEN, CDR2 SYDVKM. Trimming shortened V by 2 bases and J by 10 bases, and 17 bases separated the two germline ends. As DNA, the CDR3 is TGTGCCAGCAGTTTAGAATCTCTCGGGAGTGGAGCTTTCTTT. It encodes CASSLESLGSGAFF.

The chain is built from TRBV5-1 and TRBJ2-4, with D possibly being TRBD1 (6 bases). Germline V gives CDR1 SGHRS, CDR2 YFSETQ. The V and J ends lost 1 base and 2 bases respectively, with 16 bases between them. CDR3 length: 17 amino acids. CDR3 coding DNA: TGCGCCAGCAGCTTGAATCAGGGGCCATCCTCCAAAAACATTCAGTACTTC. Its protein product is CASSLNQGPSSKNIQYF.

In its sample, this clone was seen once. The V and J genes are TRBV29-1 and TRBJ1-2, with 7 nucleotides matching TRBD1. The CDR3 contains 13 residues. Germline V gene data show CDR1 as SQVTM and CDR2 as ANQGSEA. J was trimmed by 4 bases and V by 4 bases; bases with no gene match: 6. The CDR3 protein is CSVGGGGGYGYTF. CDR3 nucleotides: TGCAGCGTTGGGGGAGGGGGCGGCTATGGCTACACCTTC.

The chain couples TRBV19 to TRBJ2-5; D is uncertain. There are 14 residues in the CDR3. V was trimmed by 5 bases and J by 0 bases, leaving 10 bases between them. Germline CDR1 LNHDA, CDR2 SQIVND (reference sequence). CDR3 amino acids: CASSLWGNQETQYF. The CDR3 coding sequence is TGTGCCAGTAGTCTATGGGGTAACCAAGAGACCCAGTACTTC.

This chain joins TRBV4-2 and TRBJ2-1, with D possibly TRBD2 on 7 matching bases. Per the germline V gene, CDR1 is LGHNA and CDR2 is YNFKEQ. CDR3 size: 15 residues. The V end was cut by 4 bases, the J end by 5 bases, with 15 bases between. The CDR3 DNA is TGTGCCAGCAGCCTTCGGGGGGCCGTTGACAATGAGCAGTTCTTC. Amino acid sequence: CASSLRGAVDNEQFF.

The chain is built from TRBV5-1 and TRBJ2-7; unclear D gene. The CDR3 has 13 residues. V was trimmed by 0 bases and J by 1 base, leaving 5 bases between them. Germline assignment: CDR1 SGHRS and CDR2 YFSETQ. In DNA, the CDR3 is TGCGCCAGCAGCTTGGACTTTTCCTACGAGCAGTACTTC. Amino acids: CASSLDFSYEQYF.

V and J are TRBV7-2 and TRBJ2-1; TRBD2 might be the D (6 bases). Trimming took 0 bases from V and 8 from J, leaving 14 bases between them. CDR3 size: 15 residues. Germline values: CDR1 SGHTA, CDR2 FQGNSA. The CDR3 protein is CASSLAGLPGYEQFF. DNA for the CDR3: TGTGCCAGCAGCTTAGCGGGACTCCCCGGGTATGAGCAGTTCTTC.